This T cell receptor (beta chain) was sequenced during a study of T cells in Graves' hyperthyroidism and ophthalmopathy. Across the study: Pretreatment peripheral blood was obtained at initial diagnosis. The study's findings and limits: Ophthalmopathy stood apart from stable hyperthyroidism in a 13 V-J model.

RNA transcripts were the template for amplifying TCR beta CDR3 regions. Researchers ran a first-round RT-PCR on the TCR CDR3 using the HTBI primer set. TCRdb passed the multiplex PCR reads through MiXCR, listing each CDR3 protein once. The data show about 480,000 distinct CDR3 sequences, with approximately 15% seen just once and under 20% held by the top ten. The CDR3 runs to 13 residues. Trimming took off 5 bases at V and 10 bases at J, with 17 bases between the two ends. Germline V gene sequence: CDR1 SNHLY, CDR2 FYNNEI. This clonotype was counted ten times or more. The antigen remains unidentified. Researchers barred patients who had uncontrolled infection, other autoimmune disease, pregnancy or lactation. Each diagnosis drew on symptoms, thyroxine, TRAb, thyroid ultrasound and orbital computed tomography findings.

The chain uses TRBV2 and TRBJ1-1; D perhaps matches TRBD1 (5 bases). The sequencing sample was made of blood. The receptor was isolated from a woman under 30 with Graves' hyperthyroidism. The CDR3 bases are TGTGCCAGCAGTCCAGGGTTGGTCATGGTAGCTTTCTTT. It yields the protein CASSPGLVMVAFF. Looking up the rest from reference TRBV2 and TRBJ1-1 gives the full variable domain: EPEVTQTPSHQVTQMGQEVILRCVPISNHLYFYWYRQILGQKVEFLVSFYNNEISEKSEIFDDQFSVERPDGSNFTLKIRSTKLEDSAMYFCASSPGLVMVAFFGQGTRLTVV.